Described below is a single TCR beta chain sequence and its context. No antigen is known for it. Base qualities were left out, and no much larger clone turns up one base away. Patients with a history of autoimmune disease or receiving systemic immunosuppression were excluded from the trial. Peripheral blood for TCR sequencing was collected from all dose cohorts at baseline, on cycle 4 day 1, and on cycle 7 day 1. Samples came from an open-label, multicenter, first-in-human phase I dose-escalation trial of ivuxolimab. Adults with locally advanced or metastatic head and neck squamous cell, hepatocellular, melanoma or renal cell carcinoma were enrolled in the trial. Before TCR sequencing, CD4+ T cells and CD8+ T cells were sorted from peripheral blood as separate populations. This specimen comes from a study of OX40 agonist ivuxolimab in advanced cancers. For context, the study as a whole: The costimulatory receptor OX40 (CD134) was targeted by ivuxolimab, a fully human IgG2 agonistic monoclonal antibody. Patients were allowed to have had prior anti-PD-1, anti-PD-L1 or anti-CTLA-4 therapy, and approximately 40% of the dose-escalation patients had previously received checkpoint inhibitors. Partial responses were achieved by three dose-escalation patients, of whom one had hepatocellular carcinoma and two had cutaneous melanoma. Peripheral TCRbeta sequencing was intended to test whether TCR sequence diversity was altered and clonal T-cell expansion was caused by ivuxolimab. The dose-escalation cohort was almost 85% male with a mean age of roughly 62 years, ranging from about 20 to 85. Among the roughly 50 dose-escalation patients, some 19 had hepatocellular carcinoma, roughly 15 melanoma, 9 renal cell carcinoma and 9 head and neck cancer. The paper describes the monotherapy dose-escalation part (N of about 55 patients) of the phase I trial of ivuxolimab. Intravenous ivuxolimab was administered to patients every 2 weeks at six dose levels: 0.01, 0.1, 0.3, 1.5, 3 and 10 mg/kg. Broader findings and caveats from the paper: In the 0.1-3.0 mg/kg groups, partial responders had among the lowest normalized peripheral clonal expansion, particularly in CD8+ T cells. After ivuxolimab, expanded clones were on average more numerous among CD8+ T cells than among CD4+ T cells. The antigen specificity of the peripheral T cells that underwent clonal expansion was not determined. Low levels of normalized T-cell clonal expansion were also shown by some nonresponding patients. At doses of 0.1 to 3.0 mg/kg, clonal expansion of both CD4+ and CD8+ T cells in blood was seen between baseline and week 6.

From the germline V gene (reference sequence), CDR1 is GTSNPN and CDR2 is SVGIG. V gives up 2 bases and J gives up 12 bases, and the segment between their germline ends measures 10 bases. The CDR3 measures 11 amino acids from cysteine to phenylalanine. Of the read, only the CDR3 DNA is kept; its 33 bases are in frame from base 1. Genomic DNA was isolated from the sorted cells so that the TCRbeta CDR3 region could be sequenced. TCRbeta CDR3 regions were sequenced using the immunoSEQ Assay. Entries here come from immuneACCESS through TCRdb and include only in-frame sequences with V and J called. Some clones fail to appear in such tables; in the studies checked, an unresolved V gene covers under half of the shortfall, and the cause of the remainder is unknown. The sample table shows about 23,000 clones, and over 70% are seen once. Of the sample, 2% to 2.5% falls within the top ten clones.

The source material was CD4+ or CD8+ T cells sorted from blood, sampled in a trial of the OX40 agonist ivuxolimab. The chain couples TRBV30 to TRBJ1-4; a weak D assignment points to TRBD1 (6 bases agree). The sequence derives from an adult with an advanced solid tumor such as melanoma, head and neck, liver or kidney cancer. CDR3 protein: CAWSPRQELFF. DNA sequence: TGTGCCTGGAGTCCACGACAGGAACTGTTTTTT.